A selection of T cell receptor beta chains follows, all from one sample in a study of PD-L1 blockade in urothelial cancer. Here immunoSEQ multiplex PCR was the method, and the copy in TCRdb shows in-frame clones only, minus some. The sample includes about 90,000 clones, over 90% of them seen just once. Source: PBMCs, taken around atezolizumab (anti-PD-L1) treatment. These receptors came from a man aged 60 to 69 with urothelial cancer. The CDR3 runs from the conserved cysteine through the conserved F or W. D genes are given only for firm matches. The size entry is marked missing in some rows and otherwise reads once, few, many or a size class.

>TRBV7-6|NA|NA|TRBJ2-5
CASSLAGDILKYF
TGTGCCAGCAGCTTAGCGGGCGATATACTCAAGTACTTC
>TRBV7-2|TRBD2|NA|TRBJ2-3
CASSLAISGRRDTQYF
TGTGCCAGCAGCTTAGCGATTAGCGGGAGGAGGGATACGCAGTATTTT
>TRBV19|TRBD2|NA|TRBJ2-3
CASSIVSGGAGGTDTQYF
TGTGCCAGTAGTATAGTAAGCGGGGGGGCCGGAGGCACAGATACGCAGTATTTT
>TRBV28|TRBD1|NA|TRBJ2-4
CASTFAGTGGLAKNIQYF
TGTGCCAGCACCTTTGCCGGGACAGGGGGATTAGCCAAAAACATTCAGTACTTC
>TRBV29-1|TRBD1|NA|TRBJ1-1
CSVVGGAMDTEAFF
TGCAGCGTAGTAGGGGGCGCAATGGACACTGAAGCTTTCTTT
>TRBV6-1|TRBD1|NA|TRBJ2-5
CASDQGARETQYF
TGTGCCAGCGACCAGGGGGCCAGAGAGACCCAGTACTTC
>TRBV11-2|TRBD1|NA|TRBJ2-3
CASSSGTGGTDTQYF
TGTGCCAGCAGCTCCGGGACAGGGGGCACAGATACGCAGTATTTT
>TRBV7-8|NA|NA|TRBJ2-2
CASSLVDTGELFF
TGTGCCAGCAGCTTAGTAGACACCGGGGAGCTGTTTTTT
>TRBV9|NA|NA|TRBJ2-1
CASSPSGQPPRNEQFF
TGTGCCAGCAGCCCGAGCGGACAGCCGCCCCGCAATGAGCAGTTCTTC
>TRBV5-4|NA|NA|TRBJ1-3
CASSSRGVGNTIYF
TGTGCCAGCAGCTCCCGGGGGGTAGGAAACACCATATATTTT
>TRBV27|NA|NA|TRBJ1-5
CASSYRVDQPQHF
TGTGCCAGCAGTTACCGGGTTGATCAGCCCCAGCATTTT
>TRBV2|NA|NA|TRBJ2-4
CASSSQVQGLAKNIQYF
TGTGCCAGCAGTTCCCAAGTCCAGGGTCTAGCCAAAAACATTCAGTACTTC
>TRBV2|TRBD2|NA|TRBJ2-1
CASRRENEQFF
TGTGCCAGCAGGCGGGAGAATGAGCAGTTCTTC
>TRBV11-2|NA|NA|TRBJ2-1
CASSLLASSYNEQFF
TGTGCCAGCAGCTTATTGGCCAGCTCCTACAATGAGCAGTTCTTC
>TRBV28|NA|NA|TRBJ2-5
CASSPNGRAGETQYF
TGTGCCAGCAGTCCCAACGGCAGGGCCGGAGAGACCCAGTACTTC
>TRBV11-2|NA|NA|TRBJ1-2
CASSQSTGEMGYTF
TGTGCCAGCAGCCAATCGACGGGGGAGATGGGCTACACCTTC
>TRBV6-1|NA|NA|TRBJ2-7
CASRGTGSGFYEQYF
TGTGCCAGCAGGGGAACAGGTTCAGGTTTCTACGAGCAGTACTTC
>TRBV7-8|NA|NA|TRBJ1-4
CASSLYGAGVGEKLFF
TGTGCCAGCAGCTTGTACGGGGCAGGGGTGGGTGAAAAACTGTTTTTT
>TRBV29-1|TRBD2|once|TRBJ2-7
CSVANSGSYEQYF
TGCAGCGTTGCAAATAGCGGGAGTTACGAGCAGTACTTC
>TRBV2|TRBD1|NA|TRBJ2-3
CASSDRTGADTQYF
TGTGCCAGCAGTGATAGGACAGGGGCAGATACGCAGTATTTT
>TRBV5-6|NA|NA|TRBJ2-7
CASSFRGRGYEQYF
TGTGCCAGCAGCTTCCGGGGTAGGGGGTACGAGCAGTACTTC
>TRBV2|NA|NA|TRBJ2-4
CASRAGNIQYF
TGTGCCAGCAGGGCAGGGAACATTCAGTACTTC
>TRBV9|TRBD2|NA|TRBJ2-3
CASSPLAGEDTQYF
TGTGCCAGCAGCCCACTAGCGGGGGAAGATACGCAGTATTTT
>TRBV5-1|NA|NA|TRBJ1-1
CASSPMGANTEAFF
TGCGCCAGCAGCCCGATGGGGGCGAACACTGAAGCTTTCTTT
>TRBV6-5|TRBD1|NA|TRBJ1-1
CASSYAGQGARAFF
TGTGCCAGCAGTTACGCGGGACAGGGGGCGCGGGCTTTCTTT
>TRBV4-3|TRBD1|NA|TRBJ1-2
CASSLHGQGANGYTF
TGCGCCAGCAGCCTACACGGACAGGGGGCCAATGGCTACACCTTC
>TRBV9|TRBD2|NA|TRBJ2-2
CASSVGLAGTTGELFF
TGTGCCAGCAGCGTAGGCCTAGCGGGAACCACCGGGGAGCTGTTTTTT
>TRBV27|TRBD2|NA|TRBJ2-7
CASSTTSGNIYEQYF
TGTGCCAGCAGTACGACTAGCGGGAATATCTACGAGCAGTACTTC
>TRBV18|TRBD1|NA|TRBJ1-1
CASSPTGGIEAFF
TGTGCCAGCTCACCAACAGGGGGCATTGAAGCTTTCTTT
>TRBV6-5|TRBD2|NA|TRBJ2-1
CASRGSGLADNEQFF
TGTGCCAGCAGAGGATCGGGACTAGCGGACAATGAGCAGTTCTTC
>TRBV5-1|TRBD1|NA|TRBJ1-5
CASTSKRQGGQPQHF
TGCGCCAGCACCTCCAAAAGGCAGGGGGGTCAGCCCCAGCATTTT